These 7 T cell receptor beta chains share one sample of origin, sequenced in a study of cytomegalovirus exposure and HLA in healthy donors. 60 Vbeta and 13 Jbeta primers were used in PCR. TCRdb's copy holds only in-frame clones and misses some; the assay was immunoSEQ multiplex PCR. Seen here are 250,000 to 350,000 clones, approximately 90% observed once, and the top ten hold 3.5% to 4%. The sample comprised PBMCs. These receptors were taken from a man aged 35 to 55 in good health and CMV-seropositive.

The chain combines TRBV11-2 with TRBJ1-1; TRBD1 might be the D (6 bases). CDR1 is SGHAT and CDR2 is FQNNGV in the germline V gene. The CDR3 consists of 15 residues. V was clipped by 2 bases and J by 5 bases, with 15 bases between them. As DNA, the CDR3 is TGTGCCAGCAGCTTAAAGACAGGAAGGGAGACTGAAGCTTTCTTT. Protein: CASSLKTGRETEAFF.

This chain uses TRBV28 with TRBJ1-1; D gene ambiguous. Trimming cost V 2 bases and J 0 bases, with 10 bases left between them. Germline CDR1 reads MDHEN; CDR2 reads SYDVKM. The CDR3 sequence is 15 residues long. The CDR3 spells CASSLGTALNTEAFF. CDR3 nucleotides: TGTGCCAGCAGTTTAGGCACAGCCTTGAACACTGAAGCTTTCTTT.

The chain recombines TRBV5-1 with TRBJ2-7, with D uncertain. V lost 0 bases and J lost 2, with 9 bases in between. CDR1 SGHRS and CDR2 YFSETQ come from the germline V gene. The CDR3 covers 14 residues. The CDR3 DNA reads TGCGCCAGCAGCTTGGGTTTAAATGCCTACGAGCAGTACTTC. This sequence encodes CASSLGLNAYEQYF. The complete variable domain, with remaining parts taken from reference TRBV5-1 and TRBJ2-7, reads KAGVTQTPRYLIKTRGQQVTLSCSPISGHRSVSWYQQTPGQGLQFLFEYFSETQRNKGNFPGRFSGRQFSNSRSEMNVSTLELGDSALYLCASSLGLNAYEQYFGPGTRLTVT.

This clone has a single count. The CDR3 protein is CASKGLADHNEQFF. CDR3 nucleotides: TGCGCCAGCAAGGGACTAGCGGACCACAATGAGCAGTTCTTC. The rearrangement links TRBV5-1 to TRBJ2-1; 11 bases are a match to TRBD2. The CDR3 runs 14 residues. V was clipped by 6 bases and J by 5 bases; unmatched bases: 4. The germline gives CDR1 SGHRS, CDR2 YFSETQ.

This chain links TRBV4-2 with TRBJ1-2, with D possibly being TRBD1 (5 bases). The V gene's germline CDR1 is LGHNA and CDR2 YNFKEQ. The CDR3 length is 19 residues. V was clipped by 3 bases and J by 0 bases, with 23 bases between them. The CDR3 bases are TGTGCCAGCAGCCATTTTGGGGGGACGGTCGTCCCCTCTAACTATGGCTACACCTTC. Encoded protein: CASSHFGGTVVPSNYGYTF.

The table lists this clone with a count of one. The chain combines TRBV29-1 with TRBJ2-7; 8 nucleotides agree with TRBD2. Germline CDR1 and CDR2: SQVTM and ANQGSEA. This CDR3 spans 13 amino acids. V dropped 6 bases and J dropped 2; count of bases not matched to a gene: 6. The CDR3 coding sequence is TGCAGCGTGCTTGGACTAGCAACCTACGAGCAGTACTTC. It specifies CSVLGLATYEQYF.

The chain employs TRBV5-1 and TRBJ2-5, with a weak D call TRBD2 (6 bases). Germline CDR1 and CDR2: SGHRS and YFSETQ. The CDR3 contains 16 residues. Trimming removed 4 bases at V and 1 base at J, with 17 bases between. The CDR3 is CASSLDGGRFQETQYF. The DNA for the CDR3 is TGCGCCAGCAGCCTGGACGGGGGACGGTTCCAAGAGACCCAGTACTTC.